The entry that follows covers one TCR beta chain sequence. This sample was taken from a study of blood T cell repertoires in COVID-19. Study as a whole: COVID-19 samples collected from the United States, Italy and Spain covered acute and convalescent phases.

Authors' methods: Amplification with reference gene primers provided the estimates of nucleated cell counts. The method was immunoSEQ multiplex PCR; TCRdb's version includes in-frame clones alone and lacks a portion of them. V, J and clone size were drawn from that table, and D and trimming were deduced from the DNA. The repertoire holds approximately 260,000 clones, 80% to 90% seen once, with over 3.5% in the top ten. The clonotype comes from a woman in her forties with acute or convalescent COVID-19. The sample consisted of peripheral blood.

The CDR3 region has the DNA TGTGCCAGCAGTGAAAGGGGCCCAGGGGTTAATTCACCCCTCCACTTT. This codes for CASSERGPGVNSPLHF. This chain links TRBV6-1 with TRBJ1-6; the D gene is possibly TRBD1 (6 bases). V lost 2 bases and J 6 bases, leaving 14 bases between the germline ends. CDR3 length: 16 residues. The V gene's germline CDR1 is MNHNS and CDR2 SASEGT.